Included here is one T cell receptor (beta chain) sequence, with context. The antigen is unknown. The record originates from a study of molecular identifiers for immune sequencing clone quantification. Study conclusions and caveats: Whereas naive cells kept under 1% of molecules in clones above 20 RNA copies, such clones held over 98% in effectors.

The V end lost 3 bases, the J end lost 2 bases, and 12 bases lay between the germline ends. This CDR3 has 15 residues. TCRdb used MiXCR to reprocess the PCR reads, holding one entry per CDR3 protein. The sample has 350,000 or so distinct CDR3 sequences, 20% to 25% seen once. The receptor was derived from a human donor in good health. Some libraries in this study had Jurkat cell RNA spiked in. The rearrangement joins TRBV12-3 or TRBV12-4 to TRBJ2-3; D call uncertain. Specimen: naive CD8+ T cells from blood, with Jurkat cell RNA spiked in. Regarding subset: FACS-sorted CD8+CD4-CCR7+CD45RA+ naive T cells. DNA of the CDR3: TGTGCCAGCAGTTTGAGACCCCTCAACACAGATACGCAGTATTTT. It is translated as CASSLRPLNTDTQYF.